Below are 26 T cell receptor beta chains sequenced from a single sample in a study of T-cell memory formation after mild COVID-19. TCRdb re-analysed the 5' RACE reads in MiXCR, keeping a single row per CDR3 protein. The table shows about 560,000 distinct CDR3 sequences, with about 20% occurring only once. Material: PBMCs or a T cell subset sorted from them (not recorded which). The receptors were gathered from an adult woman who had mild COVID-19 (a few samples of this study predate the infection). Cell type and time point are not known.

This clonotype was seen only a few times. The CDR3 region is CASSYQGSNSYEQYF. Written as DNA, the CDR3 is TGTGCCAGCAGTTATCAGGGTAGCAACTCCTACGAGCAGTACTTC. The chain employs TRBV6-2 or TRBV6-3 and TRBJ2-7; D is perhaps TRBD1 (5 bases). From germline, CDR1 is MNHEY and CDR2 SVGEGT. V lost 3 bases to trimming and J lost 0 bases, with 12 bases between them. The CDR3 is 15 residues long.

The chain uses TRBV2 and TRBJ2-2, with a tentative D call TRBD2 (7 bases). Per the germline V gene, CDR1 is SNHLY and CDR2 is FYNNEI. Trimming shortened V by 0 bases and J by 7 bases, and 18 bases separated the two germline ends. The CDR3 runs to 17 residues. The CDR3 reads CASSEAGGPQWLGELFF. The CDR3 nucleotides read TGTGCCAGCAGTGAAGCCGGGGGGCCTCAATGGCTCGGGGAGCTGTTTTTT.

The rearrangement uses TRBV5-1 and TRBJ2-7; 9 bases agree with TRBD1. Germline loops: CDR1 SGHRS, CDR2 YFSETQ. This CDR3 contains 15 residues. Trimming took 4 bases from V and 2 from J; bases not matched to a gene: 7. CDR3 bases: TGCGCCAGCAGCCGGACAGGGGTCCCTCCCTACGAGCAGTACTTC. Translating it yields CASSRTGVPPYEQYF.

The chain is built from TRBV5-1 and TRBJ1-1; weak D call: TRBD1 (5 bases). The CDR3 runs to 12 residues. Germline values: CDR1 SGHRS, CDR2 YFSETQ. V lost 4 bases to trimming and J lost 7 bases, with 11 bases between them. In DNA, the CDR3 is TGCGCCAGCAGCGGGGACGGACTTGAAGCTTTCTTT. Protein product: CASSGDGLEAFF.

A few counts support this clonotype. The V and J genes are TRBV5-1 and TRBJ1-1, with D unresolved. V was clipped by 5 bases and J by 0 bases, with 8 bases between them. This CDR3 contains 13 residues. CDR1 is SGHRS and CDR2 is YFSETQ in the germline V gene. CDR3 protein: CASSMGVNTEAFF. CDR3 nucleotide sequence: TGCGCCAGCAGTATGGGCGTGAACACTGAAGCTTTCTTT.

This chain connects TRBV2 to TRBJ2-1, with TRBD1 identical over 11 bases. The CDR3 sequence is 15 residues long. Trimming removed 2 bases from V and 6 bases from J; junction bases left unmatched: 3. Germline CDR1 reads SNHLY; CDR2 reads FYNNEI. The CDR3: CASSEPGQGVNEQFF. In nucleotides, the CDR3 is TGTGCCAGCAGTGAACCGGGACAGGGGGTCAATGAGCAGTTCTTC.

The genes are TRBV19 and TRBJ1-1, with TRBD1 identical over 10 bases. This CDR3 is 15 amino acids long. The germline V gene has CDR1 LNHDA and CDR2 SQIVND (reference sequence). J gave up 4 bases and V 6 bases, and 8 bases lay outside the gene matches. The chain's CDR3 is CASRCGDRGCTEAFF. The CDR3 DNA sequence: TGTGCCAGTAGATGCGGGGACAGGGGATGCACTGAAGCTTTCTTT.

This clonotype appeared once. The genes are TRBV15 and TRBJ2-1; 8 bases fit TRBD2. CDR1 is LNHNV, CDR2 YYDKDF, per germline (reference sequence). Trimming at V came to 2 bases and at J to 6 bases, leaving 9 bases not matched to a gene. The CDR3 is 16 residues long. The CDR3 reads CATSRLSGSLVNEQFF. Here the CDR3 DNA reads TGTGCCACCAGCAGACTAAGCGGGAGTTTAGTCAATGAGCAGTTCTTC.

This clonotype occurred many times. The gene calls are TRBV7-2 and TRBJ2-4, with D unclear. With 1 base removed from V and 9 bases from J, the gap between germline ends came to 7 bases. The CDR3 runs to 12 residues. In germline, CDR1 is SGHTA, CDR2 FQGNSA. DNA of the CDR3: TGTGCCAGCAGCTTAGATCTGGGCATTCAGTACTTC. This translates into CASSLDLGIQYF.

This clonotype has at least ten counts. This chain connects TRBV12-3 or TRBV12-4 to TRBJ1-4, with D perhaps matching TRBD1 (6 bases). The CDR3 is 15 residues long. Trimming shortened V by 4 bases and J by 3 bases, and 12 bases separated the two germline ends. The CDR3 sequence is CASSSQGYANEKLFF. Here the CDR3 DNA reads TGTGCCAGCAGTTCACAGGGTTACGCTAATGAAAAACTGTTTTTT.

This clonotype was seen only a few times. The gene calls are TRBV12-5 and TRBJ2-1; 13 positions match TRBD2. With V trimmed by 2 bases and J by 7 bases, 17 bases remained unmatched. Germline V gene data show CDR1 as LGHNT and CDR2 as FRNRAP. The CDR3 covers 20 residues. The CDR3 nucleotides are TGTGCTAGTGGTTTGTCCGCCAGAGGACTAGCGGGAGTGGGGGCGAATGAGCAGTTCTTC. Translated, it gives CASGLSARGLAGVGANEQFF. Filled out from reference TRBV12-5 and TRBJ2-1, the complete variable domain reads DARVTQTPRHKVTEMGQEVTMRCQPILGHNTVFWYRQTMMQGLELLAYFRNRAPLDDSGMPKDRFSAEMPDATLATLKIQPSEPRDSAVYFCASGLSARGLAGVGANEQFFGPGTRLTVL.

The CDR3 DNA follows: TGTGCCAGCAGCCAATACGAGGGGAACTATGGCTACACCTTC. Protein: CASSQYEGNYGYTF. V usage is TRBV3-1 and J usage is TRBJ1-2, with a possible D match to TRBD1 (5 bases). CDR1 LGHDT and CDR2 YNNKEL come from the germline V gene (reference sequence). There are 14 residues in the CDR3. V was trimmed by 2 bases and J by 2 bases, leaving 9 bases between them.

The chain is built from TRBV7-2 and TRBJ2-7; 9 positions agree with TRBD2. V trimming: 5 bases; J trimming: 6 bases; junction bases outside the gene matches: 8. CDR3 length: 14 amino acids. Germline V lookup: CDR1 SGHTA, CDR2 FQGNSA. Written as DNA, the CDR3 is TGTGCCAGCAGCCCAGCGGGGGGCAGATCCGAGCAGTACTTC. Translating it yields CASSPAGGRSEQYF.

This clonotype came up many times. The J gene is TRBJ2-1, the V gene TRBV4-1; TRBD2 matches 11 bases. The CDR3 runs to 16 residues. Trimming took 4 bases from V and 0 from J; bases not matched to a gene: 2. The V gene's germline CDR1 is MGHRA and CDR2 YSYEKL. CDR3 in DNA: TGCGCCAGCAGCCGGGGACTAGCGGCCTCCTACAATGAGCAGTTCTTC. Encoded protein: CASSRGLAASYNEQFF.

The chain combines TRBV5-4 with TRBJ1-1; 9 bases align to TRBD1. V shed 0 bases and J 3 bases; nucleotides not matched to a gene: 9. The germline V gene encodes CDR1 SGHNT and CDR2 YYREEE (reference sequence). The CDR3 covers 17 residues. In nucleotides, the CDR3 is TGTGCCAGCAGCTTGGGAAATCCGGGACAGGGTGACACTGAAGCTTTCTTT. This sequence encodes CASSLGNPGQGDTEAFF.

The V gene is TRBV9, the J gene TRBJ2-7; 12 bases match TRBD2. The germline CDR1 and CDR2 sequences are SGDLS and YYNGEE. Trimming removed 0 bases from V and 6 bases from J; junction bases left unmatched: 7. CDR3 length equals 16 residues. This chain's CDR3 is CASSVGVLAGGLEQYF. The CDR3 region has the DNA TGTGCCAGCAGCGTAGGTGTACTAGCGGGGGGCCTCGAGCAGTACTTC.

This clonotype was seen ten or more times. V is TRBV6-1 and J is TRBJ2-2; possibly TRBD1 for D (7 bases). Germline V gene data show CDR1 as MNHNS and CDR2 as SASEGT. V was cut by 7 bases and J by 1 base, with 10 bases left in between. This CDR3 has 14 amino acids. The CDR3 here is CASTRGVNTGELFF. In DNA, the CDR3 is TGTGCCAGCACCAGGGGGGTGAACACCGGGGAGCTGTTTTTT.

This chain connects TRBV6-2 or TRBV6-3 to TRBJ1-1; 8 nucleotides align to TRBD1. The CDR3 contains 14 residues. The J segment lost 6 bases and the V segment lost 5 bases, leaving 8 bases of the junction unmatched. CDR1 is MNHEY and CDR2 is SVGEGT in the germline V gene. The CDR3 DNA reads as TGTGCCAGCAGTGGGACACAGGGGGACCCTGAAGCTTTCTTT. Translating it yields CASSGTQGDPEAFF.

The table lists this clonotype with a few counts. This rearrangement joins TRBV12-3 or TRBV12-4 to TRBJ2-1, with 10 positions matching TRBD2. This CDR3 contains 16 residues. The ends lost 1 base at V and 6 bases at J; junction bases unmatched: 6. In DNA form, the CDR3 reads TGTGCCAGCAGTTTAGATACCCTAGCGGGAGTCAATGAGCAGTTCTTC. This sequence encodes CASSLDTLAGVNEQFF.

This chain links TRBV2 with TRBJ2-7, with 8 nucleotides matching TRBD1. The CDR3 has 13 residues. Trimming at V came to 8 bases and at J to 5 bases, leaving 8 bases not matched to a gene. Germline CDR1 is SNHLY and CDR2 is FYNNEI. Here the CDR3 reads CASDRDRSHEQYF. The CDR3 DNA reads as TGTGCCAGCGACCGGGACAGGTCCCACGAGCAGTACTTC.

This chain links TRBV7-9 with TRBJ2-7; D possibly uses TRBD1 or TRBD2 (6 bases each). The CDR3 runs to 14 residues. CDR1 is SEHNR and CDR2 is FQNEAQ in the germline V gene (reference sequence). The V and J ends lost 4 bases and 3 bases respectively, with 13 bases between them. CDR3 DNA sequence: TGTGCCAGCAGCTCCGCGGGACAACTCTACGAGCAGTACTTC. Translated: CASSSAGQLYEQYF.

This clonotype was detected only a few times. This rearrangement joins TRBV6-1 to TRBJ2-7; a weak D match, TRBD1 (5 bases). The CDR3 is made up of 14 amino acids. Germline V gives CDR1 MNHNS, CDR2 SASEGT. Trimming removed 1 base at V and 3 bases at J, with 10 bases between. In DNA, the CDR3 is TGTGCCAGCAGTGAAGTTAGGACATACTACGAGCAGTACTTC. Amino acid sequence: CASSEVRTYYEQYF.

This clonotype has more than one count but fewer than ten. The CDR3 DNA sequence: TGTGCCTGGAATGCGGGGCTCATCGGTGAGACCCAGTACTTC. This codes for CAWNAGLIGETQYF. The chain uses TRBV30 and TRBJ2-5; a weak D match, TRBD2 (6 bases). This CDR3 has 14 residues. V was clipped by 4 bases and J by 5 bases, with 17 bases between them. CDR1 GTSNPN and CDR2 SVGIG come from the germline V gene (reference sequence).

V usage is TRBV10-3 and J usage is TRBJ2-7; a weak D match, TRBD1 (5 bases). Germline CDR1 and CDR2: ENHRY and SYGVKD. The V gene lost 2 bases and the J gene lost 0 bases, with 8 bases spanning the gap. The CDR3 extends over 14 amino acids. DNA of the CDR3: TGTGCCATCAGTGAGGCAGGGTTCTCCTACGAGCAGTACTTC. This gives the protein CAISEAGFSYEQYF.

This clonotype was counted only a few times. V gene TRBV18 combines with J gene TRBJ1-2; TRBD1 agrees at 10 bases. Germline CDR1 KGHSH, CDR2 LQKENI. V dropped 5 bases and J dropped 3; count of bases not matched to a gene: 15. There are 18 residues in the CDR3. CDR3 region: CASSKPGQGNGYYYGYTF. CDR3 sequence (DNA): TGTGCCAGCTCAAAGCCGGGACAGGGGAACGGATACTACTATGGCTACACCTTC.

This clonotype appeared many times. The CDR3 DNA sequence: TGTGCCAGCAGTGTTGGCCCGGGACAGGGATCCTACGAGCAGTACTTC. Translating gives CASSVGPGQGSYEQYF. This rearrangement joins TRBV2 to TRBJ2-7; 9 nucleotides match TRBD1. Germline V gene lookup returns CDR1 SNHLY and CDR2 FYNNEI. The CDR3 has 16 residues. Trimming removed 4 bases from V and 1 base from J; junction bases left unmatched: 8.